These 14 T cell receptor beta chains were sequenced from one sample in a study of blood T cells in healthy people across ages (dated by TCRdb to about 2015). The protocol used for the library was 5' RACE. The reads were generated on an Illumina HiSeq 2500. A second PCR of roughly 7 to 12 cycles was run with a J-beta primer mix and a sample-barcoded 5' primer. Starting from the raw public reads, TCRdb applied fastp trimming at Q25, assembled clones with MiXCR and retained in-frame beta chains. Under each unique CDR3 protein, matching rows form one entry showing the most common genes and DNA. The sample has around 800,000 distinct CDR3 sequences on record, 20% to 30% of them singletons. The ten largest clones represent less than 3.5% of the sample. In addition, the sample was reused for a study of T cells of mothers and their children.

Sample: blood. Receptor source: a boy aged 10-17 years in good health.

The chain couples TRBV14 to TRBJ2-5; 9 bases are a match to TRBD2. The J call is uncertain, as TRBJ2-1 better fits the DNA end. CDR1 and CDR2 (germline): SGHDN, FVKESK. The CDR3 runs 15 residues. CDR3 protein: CASSQRAGGPGEQFF. As DNA, the CDR3 is TGTGCCAGCAGCCAACGCGCGGGGGGGCCGGGTGAGCAGTTCTTC.

This clonotype has only a few counts. The V call is TRBV11-2, the J call TRBJ2-3; D not certain. This CDR3 has 13 amino acids. Germline V lookup: CDR1 SGHAT, CDR2 FQNNGV. Deletions cut 7 bases from V and 2 bases from J, with 10 bases between. The CDR3 DNA sequence: TGTGCCAGCACCCCTAGGGCCACAGATACGCAGTATTTT. Its protein is CASTPRATDTQYF. The full variable domain, in which reference TRBV11-2 and TRBJ2-3 provide the parts outside the CDR3, is EAGVAQSPRYKIIEKRQSVAFWCNPISGHATLYWYQQILGQGPKLLIQFQNNGVVDDSQLPKDRFSAERLKGVDSTLKIQPAKLEDSAVYLCASTPRATDTQYFGPGTRLTVL.

This clonotype occurred a few times. The chain uses TRBV29-1 and TRBJ2-1; TRBD1 matches 9 bases. The CDR3 has 12 amino acids. Germline loops: CDR1 SQVTM, CDR2 ANQGSEA. V lost 4 bases to trimming and J lost 10 bases; unmatched junction nucleotides: 5. The CDR3 DNA sequence: TGCAGCGTTGGGGACAGGGTGGGCGAGCAGTTCTTC. Its protein product is CSVGDRVGEQFF.

This clonotype was detected a few times. This clone may be a read error of a much larger clone one base away. The gene calls are TRBV5-1 and TRBJ2-1; a weak D match, TRBD1 (6 bases). Germline assignment: CDR1 SGHRS and CDR2 YFSETQ. The CDR3 is made up of 15 amino acids. CDR3 sequence reads: CASSLSAGAYNEQSF. CDR3 nucleotide sequence: TGCGCCAGCAGCTTGTCGGCAGGGGCCTACAATGAGCAGTCCTTC. The whole variable domain, filled in from reference TRBV5-1 and TRBJ2-1, reads KAGVTQTPRYLIKTRGQQVTLSCSPISGHRSVSWYQQTPGQGLQFLFEYFSETQRNKGNFPGRFSGRQFSNSRSEMNVSTLELGDSALYLCASSLSAGAYNEQSFGPGTRLTVL.

This clonotype was recorded a few times. The chain couples TRBV4-1 to TRBJ2-1; D is unclear. The CDR3 is 15 residues long. The ends were cut back, 6 bases at V and 5 bases at J, with 17 bases in the middle. The germline gives CDR1 MGHRA, CDR2 YSYEKL. CDR3 DNA: TGCGCCAGCAGGGTGGCCGGGCGTGGGAACAATGAGCAGTTCTTC. The encoded protein is CASRVAGRGNNEQFF.

The chain employs TRBV20-1 and TRBJ1-4; D gene unclear. V shed 6 bases and J shed 3 bases, with 14 bases lying between them. The CDR3 has 14 residues. Germline lookup yields CDR1 DFQATT and CDR2 SNEGSKA (reference sequence). The CDR3 is CSAHPLASNEKLFF. In DNA form, the CDR3 reads TGCAGTGCGCACCCGCTGGCATCTAATGAAAAACTGTTTTTT.

V gene TRBV27 combines with J gene TRBJ2-7; D perhaps matches TRBD2 (5 bases). This CDR3 has 14 residues. V lost 2 bases to trimming and J lost 2 bases, with 10 bases between them. Germline CDR1 and CDR2: MNHEY and SMNVEV (reference sequence). For the CDR3, the DNA is TGTGCCAGCAGTTTAAAGAGGGTACCCTACGAGCAGTACTTC. Its protein product is CASSLKRVPYEQYF.

The chain joins TRBV2 to TRBJ1-5; a possible D gene is TRBD1 (5 bases). Trimming removed 7 bases at V and 5 bases at J, with 12 bases between. This CDR3 is built from 13 residues. CDR1 and CDR2 (germline): SNHLY, FYNNEI. The CDR3 DNA reads TGTGCCAGCAATGGGGGTCTCGATCAGCCCCAGCATTTT. It codes for CASNGGLDQPQHF.

This clonotype was observed a few times. The J gene is TRBJ2-4, the V gene TRBV30; tentatively, D is TRBD1 (5 bases). V lost 2 bases to trimming and J lost 1 base, with 15 bases between them. Germline assignment: CDR1 GTSNPN and CDR2 SVGIG (reference sequence). There are 16 residues in the CDR3. The CDR3 loop is CAWSKGRGWAKNIQYF. The CDR3 nucleotides are TGTGCCTGGAGTAAGGGGCGAGGATGGGCCAAAAACATTCAGTACTTC.

This clonotype occurred a few times. The chain joins TRBV4-3 to TRBJ2-7, with a weak D call TRBD1 (6 bases). Germline CDR1 LGHNA, CDR2 YSLEER. CDR3 length: 14 amino acids. Trimming cost V 3 bases and J 3 bases, with 12 bases left between them. As DNA, the CDR3 is TGCGCCAGCAGCCAGGCAACAGGGAGCTACGAGCAGTACTTC. Residues: CASSQATGSYEQYF.

The sample holds a few counts of this clonotype. The V gene is TRBV27, the J gene TRBJ2-1; the D gene is possibly TRBD1 (5 bases). Trimming removed 4 bases from V and 8 bases from J, with 12 bases in between. Per the germline V gene, CDR1 is MNHEY and CDR2 is SMNVEV (reference sequence). This CDR3 has 13 amino acids. The CDR3 here is CASSSRVKDEQFF. The DNA for the CDR3 is TGTGCCAGCAGTTCCAGGGTTAAGGATGAGCAGTTCTTC.

The V and J genes are TRBV15 and TRBJ2-5; possible D gene TRBD1, 6 bases. This CDR3 is built from 17 residues. Trimming took 7 bases from V and 4 from J, leaving 25 bases between them. The germline gives CDR1 LNHNV, CDR2 YYDKDF (reference sequence). The CDR3 DNA reads TGTGCCACCACCACGGGCGGCAGCAACTTAGGGGGAGAGACCCAGTACTTC. It codes for CATTTGGSNLGGETQYF.

This clonotype was seen a handful of times. The chain employs TRBV5-1 and TRBJ1-1; D unclear. CDR3 size: 14 residues. CDR1 and CDR2 (germline): SGHRS, YFSETQ. V was clipped by 2 bases and J by 1 base, with 9 bases between them. CDR3 nucleotides: TGCGCCAGCAGCTTCTTTCGGGGGAACACTGAAGCTTTCTTT. Its translation is CASSFFRGNTEAFF.

The rearrangement links TRBV18 to TRBJ1-3; D uncertain. The CDR3 contains 15 residues. V was clipped by 1 base and J by 0 bases, with 7 bases between them. Germline CDR1 is KGHSH and CDR2 is LQKENI. The CDR3 DNA sequence: TGTGCCAGCTCACCACGACGGGACTCTGGAAACACCATATATTTT. This sequence encodes CASSPRRDSGNTIYF.